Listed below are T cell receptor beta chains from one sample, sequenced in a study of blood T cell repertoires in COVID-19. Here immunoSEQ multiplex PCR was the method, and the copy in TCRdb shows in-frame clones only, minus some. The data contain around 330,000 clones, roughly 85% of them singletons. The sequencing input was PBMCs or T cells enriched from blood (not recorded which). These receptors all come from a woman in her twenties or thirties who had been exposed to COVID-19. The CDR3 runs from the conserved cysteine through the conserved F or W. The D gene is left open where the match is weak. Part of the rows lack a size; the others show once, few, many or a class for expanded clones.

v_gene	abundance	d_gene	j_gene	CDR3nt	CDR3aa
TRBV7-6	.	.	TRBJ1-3	TGTGCCAGCAGCTTGGGGGGAGGGAGAGGCTCTGGAAACACCATATATTTT	CASSLGGGRGSGNTIYF
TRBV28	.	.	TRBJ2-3	TGTGCCAACGGTCGGGGTGACACAGATACGCAGTATTTT	CANGRGDTDTQYF
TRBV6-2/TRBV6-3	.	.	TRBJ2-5	TGTGCCAGCAGTTACGGGGGGGGGCGATCAGAGACCCAGTACTTC	CASSYGGGRSETQYF
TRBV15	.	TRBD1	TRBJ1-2	TGTGCCACCAGCAGGGGGACAGCTAACTATGGCTACACCTTC	CATSRGTANYGYTF
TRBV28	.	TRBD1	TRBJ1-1	TGTGCCAGCAGTCCGACGACAGGGGGGGTAAACACTGAAGCTTTCTTT	CASSPTTGGVNTEAFF
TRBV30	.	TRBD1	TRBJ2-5	TGTGCCTGGAGAGATATTCCGGGACAGTTCATGCAAGAGACCCAGTACTTC	CAWRDIPGQFMQETQYF
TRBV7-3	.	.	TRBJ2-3	TGTGCCACCCGGGACACCAACACAGATACGCAGTATTTT	CATRDTNTDTQYF
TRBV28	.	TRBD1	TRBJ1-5	TGTGCCAGCAGACGGACAGGGGTTAGCAATCAGCCCCAGCATTTT	CASRRTGVSNQPQHF
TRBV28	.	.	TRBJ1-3	TGTGCCAGCAGTCGCGACAGGATGTCTGGAAACACCATATATTTT	CASSRDRMSGNTIYF
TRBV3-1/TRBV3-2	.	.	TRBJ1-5	TGTGCCAGCAGAGGGAGTAAACAGAATAGCAATCAGCCCCAGCATTTT	CASRGSKQNSNQPQHF
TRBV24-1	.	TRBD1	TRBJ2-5	TGTGCCACCAGTGATTACCCGGGAGGGACAGGGGTAGAGACCCAGTACTTC	CATSDYPGGTGVETQYF
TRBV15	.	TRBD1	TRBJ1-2	TGTGCCACCAGCAGAGGGGACAGACCGGTTACCTTC	CATSRGDRPVTF
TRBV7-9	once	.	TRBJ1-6	TGTGCCAGCAGCTCCCAACAGGGCAATAATTCACCCCTCCACTTT	CASSSQQGNNSPLHF
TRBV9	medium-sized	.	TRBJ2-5	TGTGCCAGCAGCTCACGGACTTGGGAGACCCAGTACTTC	CASSSRTWETQYF
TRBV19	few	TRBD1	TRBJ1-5	TGTGCCAGTAGTATGTTGGGGACAGGGTCCACTCCTAGCAATCAGCCCCAGCATTTT	CASSMLGTGSTPSNQPQHF
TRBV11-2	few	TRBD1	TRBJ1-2	TGTGCCAGCAGCCCCGTAAGGCGGGACAGGGCCTATGGCTACACCTTC	CASSPVRRDRAYGYTF
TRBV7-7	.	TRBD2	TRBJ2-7	TGTGCTAGCAGCTTGGCCCCAACCGGCGGGGGAAACTCCTACGAGCAGTACTTC	CASSLAPTGGGNSYEQYF
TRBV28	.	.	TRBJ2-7	TGTGCCAGCAGTTTTGGTGGGCACTACGAGCAGTACTTC	CASSFGGHYEQYF
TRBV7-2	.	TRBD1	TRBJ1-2	TGTGCCAGCAGCTTGACCGGGACAGGGAGACATGGCTACACCTTC	CASSLTGTGRHGYTF
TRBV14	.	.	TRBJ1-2	TGTGCCAGCAGCCAAGGGTTACGGACTAATTTTGTCTATGGAGGCTACACCTTC	CASSQGLRTNFVYGGYTF
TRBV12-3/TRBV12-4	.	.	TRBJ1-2	TGTGCCACCTCGTTTAACTATGGCTACACCTTC	CATSFNYGYTF
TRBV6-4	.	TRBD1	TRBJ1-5	TGTGCCAGCAGTGACGGTTTCTGCAGGGGGCCTAGCAATCAGCCCCAGCATTTT	CASSDGFCRGPSNQPQHF
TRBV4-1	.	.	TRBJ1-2	TGCGCCAGCAGCCAAGAAGTATCGAACGGTGTATATGGCTACACCTTC	CASSQEVSNGVYGYTF
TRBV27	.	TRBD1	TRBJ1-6	TGTGCCAGCAGCGACCCGGGACAGGGACATTCACCCCTCCACTTT	CASSDPGQGHSPLHF
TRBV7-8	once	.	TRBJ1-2	TGTGCCAGCAGCTTAGACAGTAACTATGGCTACACCTTC	CASSLDSNYGYTF
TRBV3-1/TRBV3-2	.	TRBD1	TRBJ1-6	TGTGCCAGCAGCCAAGACCACAGGGGAAGGTCCCTCCACTTT	CASSQDHRGRSLHF
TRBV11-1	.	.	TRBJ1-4	TGTGCCAGCAGCCCGTCGCTCGACAGCAGCAATGAAAAACTGTTTTTT	CASSPSLDSSNEKLFF
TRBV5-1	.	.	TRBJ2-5	TGCGCCAGCAGCTTGGGGGCGGGCCAAGAGACCCAGTACTTC	CASSLGAGQETQYF
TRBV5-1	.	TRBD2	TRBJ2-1	TGCGCCAGCAGCTTCGGGACTATACGCGACAATGAGCAGTTCTTC	CASSFGTIRDNEQFF
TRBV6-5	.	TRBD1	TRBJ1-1	TGTGCCAGCAGAACAGGGACAGTGAACACTGAAGCTTTCTTT	CASRTGTVNTEAFF
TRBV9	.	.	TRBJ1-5	TGTGCCAGCAGCGTTTCGGGGTTTAGCAATCAGCCCCAGCATTTT	CASSVSGFSNQPQHF
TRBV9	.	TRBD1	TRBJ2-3	TGTGCCAGCAGCGTAGGGGGACAGAGCTTCACAGATACGCAGTATTTT	CASSVGGQSFTDTQYF
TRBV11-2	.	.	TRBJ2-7	TGTGCCAGCAGCGAGCAGGGAGGCCTCTACGAGCAGTACTTC	CASSEQGGLYEQYF
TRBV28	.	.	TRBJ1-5	TGTGCCAGCACACCACTCAGGCAGGGCTCCTATAGCAATCAGCCCCAGCATTTT	CASTPLRQGSYSNQPQHF
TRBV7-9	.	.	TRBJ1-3	TGTGCCAGCAAGACGGTGAGGTCTGGAAACACCATATATTTT	CASKTVRSGNTIYF
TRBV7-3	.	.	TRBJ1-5	TGTGCCAGCAGCCACGTCGGGTTCGCCCAGCATTTT	CASSHVGFAQHF
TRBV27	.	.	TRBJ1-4	TGTGCCAGCTCCCCCAGGTCTCCGGCGGAAAAACTGTTTTTT	CASSPRSPAEKLFF
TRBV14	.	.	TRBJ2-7	TGTGCCAGCAGCCAAGATCCAGGAAGCTTCTCCTACGAGCAGTACTTC	CASSQDPGSFSYEQYF
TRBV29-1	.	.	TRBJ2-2	TGCAGCGCCGCGTCTTACACCGGGGAGCTGTTTTTT	CSAASYTGELFF
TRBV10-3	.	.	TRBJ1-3	TGTGCCATCAGTGAGAGTCCGGCGGCTGGAAACACCATATATTTT	CAISESPAAGNTIYF
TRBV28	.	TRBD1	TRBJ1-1	TGTGCCAGCAGTTTAACAGGGGGGGGCACTGAAGCTTTCTTT	CASSLTGGGTEAFF
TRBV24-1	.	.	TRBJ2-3	TGTGCCACCAGTGATTTGCGGGACACCACAGATACGCAGTATTTT	CATSDLRDTTDTQYF
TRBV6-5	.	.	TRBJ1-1	TGTGCCACCGAGCTGAACACTGAAGCTTTCTTT	CATELNTEAFF
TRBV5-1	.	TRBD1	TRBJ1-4	TGCGCCAGCAGCTTGGCCGCCGGGACAGGAGATCCCAAACTGTTTTTT	CASSLAAGTGDPKLFF
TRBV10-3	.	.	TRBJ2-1	TGTGCCATCAGTGCCACGGGACAACTTGCCTACAATGAGCAGTTCTTC	CAISATGQLAYNEQFF
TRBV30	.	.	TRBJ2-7	TGTGCCTGGACTGACAGGCGGATCAGGTACTTC	CAWTDRRIRYF
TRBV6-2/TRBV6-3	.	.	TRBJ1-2	TGTGCCAGCAGTTTCACTGGTGGCTACACCTTC	CASSFTGGYTF
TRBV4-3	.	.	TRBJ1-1	TGCGCCAGCAGCCAAAATGTCTTTATTACTGAAGCTTTCTTT	CASSQNVFITEAFF
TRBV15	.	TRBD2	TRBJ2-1	TGTGCCACCAGCAGGACTAGCGGGGGGAGTGAGCAGTTCTTC	CATSRTSGGSEQFF
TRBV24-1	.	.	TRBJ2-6	TGTGCCACCAGTGGGCAGGCTGGGGCCAACGTCCTGACTTTC	CATSGQAGANVLTF
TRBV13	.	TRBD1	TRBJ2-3	TGTGCCAGCAGCTTCAAGGGGGCTAGCACAGATACGCAGTATTTT	CASSFKGASTDTQYF
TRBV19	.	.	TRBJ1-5	TGTGCCAGTACCTTCCAGCGGAACCCCCTTCAGCCCCAGCATTTT	CASTFQRNPLQPQHF
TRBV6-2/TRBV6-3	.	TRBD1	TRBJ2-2	TGTGCCAGCAGTTACGCGGGGACAGGGGTCGGCACCGGGGAGCTGTTTTTT	CASSYAGTGVGTGELFF